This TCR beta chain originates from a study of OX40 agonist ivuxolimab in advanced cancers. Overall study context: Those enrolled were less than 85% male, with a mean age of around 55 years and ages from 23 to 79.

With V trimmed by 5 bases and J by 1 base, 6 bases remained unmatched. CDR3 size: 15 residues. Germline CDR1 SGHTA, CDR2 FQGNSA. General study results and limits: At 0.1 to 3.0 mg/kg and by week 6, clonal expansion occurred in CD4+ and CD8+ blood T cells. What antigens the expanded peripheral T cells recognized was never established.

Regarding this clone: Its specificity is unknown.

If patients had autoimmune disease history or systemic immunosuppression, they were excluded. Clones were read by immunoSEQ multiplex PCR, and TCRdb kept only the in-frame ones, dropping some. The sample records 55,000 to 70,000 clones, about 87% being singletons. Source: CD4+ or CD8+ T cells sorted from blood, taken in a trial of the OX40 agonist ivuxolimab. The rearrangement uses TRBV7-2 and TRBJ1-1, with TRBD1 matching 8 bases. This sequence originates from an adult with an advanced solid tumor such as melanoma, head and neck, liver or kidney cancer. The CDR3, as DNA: TGTGCCAGCAGCAGACCCGGGACAGGGAACACTGAAGCTTTCTTT. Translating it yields CASSRPGTGNTEAFF.